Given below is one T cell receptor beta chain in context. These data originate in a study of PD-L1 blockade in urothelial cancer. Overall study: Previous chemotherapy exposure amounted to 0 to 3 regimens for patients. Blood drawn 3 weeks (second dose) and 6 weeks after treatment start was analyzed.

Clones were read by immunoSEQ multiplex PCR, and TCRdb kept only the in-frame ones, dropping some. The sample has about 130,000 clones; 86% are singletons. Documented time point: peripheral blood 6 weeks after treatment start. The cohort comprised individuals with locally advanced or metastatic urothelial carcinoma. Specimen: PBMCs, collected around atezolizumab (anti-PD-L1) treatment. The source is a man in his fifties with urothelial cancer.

The CDR3 loop reads CASRSTGTSTDTQYF. DNA for the CDR3: TGCGCCAGCAGGTCGACAGGTACTAGCACAGATACGCAGTATTTT. This rearrangement joins TRBV5-1 to TRBJ2-3; D is perhaps TRBD1 (6 bases). CDR1 and CDR2 from the germline V gene are SGHRS and YFSETQ. The CDR3 extends over 15 amino acids. V was shortened by 5 bases and J by 0 bases, with 13 bases between the two germline ends.